The 10 T cell receptor beta chains in this list originate from one sample, sequenced in a study of response to subunit inactivated influenza vaccine. A single record per CDR3 protein comes from TCRdb applying MiXCR to the RT-PCR reads. The repertoire consists of roughly 620,000 distinct CDR3 sequences, with approximately 11% occurring once and the leading ten covering more than 9.5%. The sample was also reused in another study, on T cells expressing NK-cell markers. That paper notes: A 5'RACE template switching approach incorporating UMIs was used to make TCR beta cDNA.

Specimen: PBMCs from blood, collected on the day of vaccination. The receptor set was obtained from a man aged 50 to 59 who received an inactivated influenza vaccine.

A few counts support this clonotype. The chain employs TRBV25-1 and TRBJ2-5; 10 nucleotides match TRBD1. The CDR3 spans 19 residues. Germline loops: CDR1 MGHDK, CDR2 SYGVNS. Losses at the gene ends were 3 bases for V and 3 bases for J; bases not matched to a gene: 16. This chain's CDR3 is CASSDPDRGRARSEETQYF. The CDR3 bases are TGTGCCAGCAGTGACCCAGACAGGGGGCGGGCGCGTTCAGAAGAGACCCAGTACTTC.

This clonotype has only a few counts. This chain joins TRBV28 and TRBJ2-1, with D possibly being TRBD2 (6 bases). CDR3 length equals 18 residues. The V end lost 2 bases, the J end lost 7 bases, and 24 bases lay between the germline ends. CDR1 and CDR2 from the germline V gene are MDHEN and SYDVKM. The CDR3 protein is CASSLNRLVRLGRNEQFF. In DNA form, the CDR3 reads TGTGCCAGCAGTTTAAACCGACTAGTTCGATTAGGGAGGAATGAGCAGTTCTTC.

A few counts support this clonotype. The V gene is TRBV18, the J gene TRBJ1-3, with unresolved D. The germline V gene has CDR1 KGHSH and CDR2 LQKENI. Between the trimmed V and J ends, which lost 0 bases and 0 bases, there was a span of 15 bases. CDR3 length: 18 amino acids. CDR3 region: CASSPPQATTFSGNTIYF. The CDR3 DNA reads as TGTGCCAGCTCACCACCCCAGGCTACTACCTTCTCTGGAAACACCATATATTTT. The variable domain in full, with the rest retrieved from reference TRBV18 and TRBJ1-3, is NAGVMQNPRHLVRRRGQEARLRCSPMKGHSHVYWYRQLPEEGLKFMVYLQKENIIDESGMPKERFSAEFPKEGPSILRIQQVVRGDSAAYFCASSPPQATTFSGNTIYFGEGSWLTVV.

This clonotype was detected only once. The genes are TRBV27 and TRBJ2-2; possible D gene TRBD2, 7 bases. The V end was cut by 5 bases, the J end by 6 bases, with 16 bases between. The CDR3 sequence is 15 residues long. The germline V gene encodes CDR1 MNHEY and CDR2 SMNVEV (reference sequence). The CDR3 sequence is CASSTNRAGAGELFF. The DNA of the CDR3 is TGTGCCAGCAGTACCAACAGGGCGGGGGCCGGGGAGCTGTTTTTT.

This clonotype has a handful of counts. This chain connects TRBV10-3 to TRBJ1-6, with D possibly matching TRBD1 (6 bases). Germline values: CDR1 ENHRY, CDR2 SYGVKD. Trimming left V 3 bases short and J 0 bases short, with 6 bases between. The CDR3 has 15 residues. CDR3 sequence (DNA): TGTGCCATCAGTGAAGGGGGCTCCTATAATTCACCCCTCCACTTT. Its protein product is CAISEGGSYNSPLHF.

This clonotype was recorded a few times. The V call is TRBV11-2, the J call TRBJ1-2; 9 nucleotides line up with TRBD1. The germline CDR1 and CDR2 sequences are SGHAT and FQNNGV. This CDR3 has 18 residues. The V gene end was trimmed by 6 bases and the J gene end by 8 bases; junction bases not matched to a gene: 22. CDR3 DNA: TGTGCCAGCAGGAATACCCGGGACCCGGGGACAGGGAGGTTCGGCTACACCTTC. Protein product: CASRNTRDPGTGRFGYTF.

This clonotype was seen a handful of times. This chain uses TRBV12-3 or TRBV12-4 with TRBJ2-2; D call uncertain. V dropped 5 bases and J dropped 1 base, with 14 bases sitting between them. The CDR3 runs to 16 residues. CDR3 coding DNA: TGTGCCAGCAGTCCCCCGAACCCCCTGAACACCGGGGAGCTGTTTTTT. It codes for CASSPPNPLNTGELFF.

Only a few counts were recorded for this clonotype. CDR3 in DNA: TGTGCCAGCACCCCGGCGGGCCGAAGAGATACGCAGTATTTT. This translates into CASTPAGRRDTQYF. J is TRBJ2-3 and V is TRBV6-1; weak D call: TRBD2 (5 bases). CDR3 size: 14 residues. Germline assignment: CDR1 MNHNS and CDR2 SASEGT. V lost 7 bases to trimming and J lost 5 bases, with 16 bases between them.

This clonotype was recorded many times. The chain carries TRBV12-3 or TRBV12-4 and TRBJ2-1, with TRBD2 identical over 11 bases. The CDR3 runs 14 residues. V was clipped by 6 bases and J by 7 bases; unmatched bases: 5. Here the CDR3 DNA reads TGTGCCAGCAGATGGACTAGCGGGCCGAATGAGCAGTTCTTC. It translates to CASRWTSGPNEQFF.

The sample holds a few counts of this clonotype. The chain combines TRBV5-6 with TRBJ2-5; 8 bases align to TRBD2. J was trimmed by 0 bases and V by 1 base; bases with no gene match: 5. CDR1 is SGHDT, CDR2 YYEEEE, per germline. This CDR3 has 16 amino acids. In nucleotides, the CDR3 is TGTGCCAGCAGCTTGTTAGCGGGACCAAACCAAGAGACCCAGTACTTC. Amino acid sequence: CASSLLAGPNQETQYF.